Below are 30 T cell receptor beta chains sequenced from a single sample in a study of T cells in Graves' hyperthyroidism and ophthalmopathy. The investigators amplified TCR beta CDR3 regions from RNA transcripts. An initial round of RT-PCR targeting the TCR CDR3 relied on the HTBI primer set. MiXCR, applied by TCRdb to the multiplex PCR reads, yields one record per CDR3 protein. Among approximately 720,000 distinct CDR3 sequences listed, approximately 18% were seen once. Sequenced: blood. All receptors come from a woman aged 50 to 65 with Graves' hyperthyroidism that later progressed to Graves' ophthalmopathy.

This clonotype was counted at least ten times. The chain joins TRBV12-3 or TRBV12-4 to TRBJ2-5; TRBD2 aligns across 9 bases. J lost 5 bases, V lost 2 bases, and 3 bases had no gene match. This CDR3 contains 14 residues. The DNA for the CDR3 is TGTGCCAGCAGTTTATCGGCGGGGGGGGAGACCCAGTACTTC. The encoded protein is CASSLSAGGETQYF.

J is TRBJ2-3 and V is TRBV7-2, with TRBD2 matching over 7 bases. The CDR3 consists of 16 residues. Trimming at V came to 1 base and at J to 3 bases, leaving 7 bases not matched to a gene. Germline-derived CDR1 and CDR2 are SGHTA and FQGNSA. CDR3 protein: CASSLELAVGTDTQYF. As DNA, the CDR3 is TGTGCCAGCAGCTTAGAGCTAGCGGTGGGGACAGATACGCAGTATTTT.

This clonotype occurred many times. The chain joins TRBV11-3 to TRBJ2-2; D remains ambiguous. Germline values: CDR1 SGHNT, CDR2 YENEEA. The CDR3 covers 16 residues. The V end was cut by 1 base, the J end by 3 bases, with 12 bases between. The CDR3 spells CASSLGRRSDTGELFF. The CDR3 nucleotides are TGTGCCAGCAGCTTAGGTCGCCGGTCGGACACCGGGGAGCTGTTTTTT.

This chain connects TRBV6-1 to TRBJ2-7, with D possibly matching TRBD1 (5 bases). The V end was cut by 6 bases, the J end by 2 bases, with 14 bases between. Germline V gene lookup returns CDR1 MNHNS and CDR2 SASEGT. The CDR3 sequence is 14 residues long. CDR3 sequence: CASSHVRVTYEQYF. As DNA, the CDR3 is TGTGCCAGCAGCCACGTCAGGGTCACCTACGAGCAGTACTTC.

The chain links TRBV9 to TRBJ2-1; 10 nucleotides agree with TRBD2. The CDR3 length is 16 residues. Germline V gives CDR1 SGDLS, CDR2 YYNGEE. V shed 4 bases, J shed 6 bases, and the junction held 10 bases outside the gene matches. CDR3 DNA: TGTGCCAGCAGCCCGGGGGGAGCGGGGGGGTCCAATGAGCAGTTCTTC. Protein sequence: CASSPGGAGGSNEQFF. Combining the CDR3 with reference TRBV9 and TRBJ2-1 gives the whole variable domain DSGVTQTPKHLITATGQRVTLRCSPRSGDLSVYWYQQSLDQGLQFLIQYYNGEERAKGNILERFSAQQFPDLHSELNLSSLELGDSALYFCASSPGGAGGSNEQFFGPGTRLTVL.

This clonotype was picked up many times. The chain couples TRBV7-2 to TRBJ2-4; maybe TRBD1 (7 bases). Germline V CDR1 and CDR2: SGHTA, FQGNSA. Trimming stripped 1 base from V and 4 bases from J, with 11 bases between. This CDR3 is 15 amino acids long. CDR3 coding DNA: TGTGCCAGCAGCTTAGGGGCAGGGGGGAAAAACATTCAGTACTTC. It specifies CASSLGAGGKNIQYF.

This clonotype was counted between two and nine times. V gene TRBV7-8 combines with J gene TRBJ1-4, with D maybe TRBD1 (6 bases). Germline V lookup: CDR1 SGHVS, CDR2 FQNEAQ. V lost 1 base and J lost 13, with 10 bases in between. This CDR3 is 12 amino acids long. The CDR3 DNA reads TGTGCCAGCAGCTTAGTACAGGGTACACTGTTTTTT. Amino acids: CASSLVQGTLFF.

The rearrangement joins TRBV20-1 to TRBJ2-5; D may be TRBD2 (6 bases). The CDR3 is 18 residues long. Germline loops: CDR1 DFQATT, CDR2 SNEGSKA (reference sequence). Trimming stripped 4 bases from V and 1 base from J, with 25 bases between. The CDR3 bases are TGCAGTGCTACCCAGAACTTCGGGGGACCCGCTCTCCAAGAGACCCAGTACTTC. It is translated as CSATQNFGGPALQETQYF.

This clonotype occurred a few times. This chain connects TRBV5-6 to TRBJ2-3; 8 bases align to TRBD2. Germline assignment: CDR1 SGHDT and CDR2 YYEEEE. CDR3 length: 17 amino acids. Losses at the gene ends were 4 bases for V and 4 bases for J; bases not matched to a gene: 14. CDR3 sequence: CASSQSRSGGGPDTQYF. The CDR3 DNA is TGTGCCAGCAGCCAATCAAGGTCGGGGGGGGGTCCAGATACGCAGTATTTT. The whole variable domain, remainder taken from reference TRBV5-6 and TRBJ2-3, is DAGVTQSPTHLIKTRGQQVTLRCSPKSGHDTVSWYQQALGQGPQFIFQYYEEEERQRGNFPDRFSGHQFPNYSSELNVNALLLGDSALYLCASSQSRSGGGPDTQYFGPGTRLTVL.

This clonotype has at least ten counts. The chain uses TRBV6-5 and TRBJ2-2; D call uncertain. The length of the CDR3 is 15 residues. Germline-derived CDR1 and CDR2 are MNHEY and SVGAGI. With 1 base removed from V and 6 bases from J, the gap between germline ends came to 12 bases. CDR3 residues: CASSYYSGEAGELFF. The CDR3 DNA reads as TGTGCCAGCAGTTACTACAGTGGGGAAGCCGGGGAGCTGTTTTTT.

The chain employs TRBV6-1 and TRBJ1-6; possibly TRBD1 for D (6 bases). The germline V and J ends were trimmed by 1 base and 9 bases, with 13 bases remaining between them. The CDR3 is 15 residues long. The germline gives CDR1 MNHNS, CDR2 SASEGT. The CDR3 sequence: CASSEGHLRGSPLHF. The DNA for the CDR3 is TGTGCCAGCAGTGAAGGGCATCTCAGGGGTTCACCCCTCCACTTT.

This clonotype was counted many times. The chain recombines TRBV30 with TRBJ2-1, with 11 bases matching TRBD2. Germline CDR1 GTSNPN, CDR2 SVGIG (reference sequence). V lost 7 bases to trimming and J lost 9 bases; unmatched junction nucleotides: 8. CDR3 length: 13 amino acids. Written as DNA, the CDR3 is TGTGCCTTTTTAGCGGGGGGGCTGATTGAGCAGTTCTTC. This translates into CAFLAGGLIEQFF.

This clonotype showed up just a few times. The genes are TRBV6-1 and TRBJ2-3, with no clear D. Trimming removed 7 bases at V and 0 bases at J, with 8 bases between. This CDR3 spans 13 amino acids. The germline gives CDR1 MNHNS, CDR2 SASEGT. The CDR3 protein is CASIKDSTDTQYF. The CDR3 nucleotides are TGTGCCAGCATAAAGGATAGCACAGATACGCAGTATTTT.

This clonotype was counted ten times or more. The chain couples TRBV5-1 to TRBJ2-7, with a tentative D call TRBD2 (5 bases). Germline assignment: CDR1 SGHRS and CDR2 YFSETQ. There are 13 residues in the CDR3. V was clipped by 4 bases and J by 3 bases, with 11 bases between them. The CDR3 is CASSGLEDYEQYF. CDR3 nucleotides: TGCGCCAGCAGCGGCCTGGAGGACTACGAGCAGTACTTC. Looking up the rest from reference TRBV5-1 and TRBJ2-7 gives the full variable domain: KAGVTQTPRYLIKTRGQQVTLSCSPISGHRSVSWYQQTPGQGLQFLFEYFSETQRNKGNFPGRFSGRQFSNSRSEMNVSTLELGDSALYLCASSGLEDYEQYFGPGTRLTVT.

The rearrangement joins TRBV9 to TRBJ2-2; possible D gene TRBD1, 6 bases. CDR1 is SGDLS, CDR2 YYNGEE, per germline. The CDR3 sequence is 16 residues long. Trimming took off 0 bases at V and 1 base at J, with 10 bases between the two ends. The CDR3 loop is CASSVGTGWNTGELFF. The CDR3 region has the DNA TGTGCCAGCAGCGTAGGAACAGGGTGGAACACCGGGGAGCTGTTTTTT.

This clonotype was recorded at least ten times. V is TRBV7-9 and J is TRBJ2-1; a possible D gene is TRBD2 (6 bases). Germline CDR1 is SEHNR and CDR2 is FQNEAQ (reference sequence). The CDR3 sequence is 16 residues long. The V end lost 1 base, the J end lost 1 base, and 11 bases lay between the germline ends. The CDR3 DNA follows: TGTGCCAGCAGCTTAGATTCGGGGGAATCCTACAATGAGCAGTTCTTC. Its protein product is CASSLDSGESYNEQFF.

The rearrangement joins TRBV29-1 to TRBJ1-3, with D maybe TRBD1 (5 bases). Germline V gene lookup returns CDR1 SQVTM and CDR2 ANQGSEA. This CDR3 region has 13 residues. Trimming cost V 4 bases and J 0 bases, with 7 bases left between them. Here the CDR3 DNA reads TGCAGCGTTGGGACAAGCTCTGGAAACACCATATATTTT. It yields the protein CSVGTSSGNTIYF.

The chain uses TRBV20-1 and TRBJ2-7; D is perhaps TRBD1 or TRBD2 (5 bases each). Germline CDR1 DFQATT, CDR2 SNEGSKA (reference sequence). The CDR3 is 15 amino acids. V was trimmed by 5 bases and J by 3 bases, leaving 20 bases between them. CDR3 sequence: CSALTPTRGDYEQYF. The CDR3 nucleotides are TGCAGTGCTCTAACGCCGACAAGAGGGGACTACGAGCAGTACTTC.

This clonotype was seen repeatedly, ten times or more. The chain recombines TRBV12-3 or TRBV12-4 with TRBJ1-5; TRBD1 might be the D (5 bases). The CDR3 length is 15 residues. Trimming left V 4 bases short and J 1 base short, with 11 bases between. The CDR3 region is CASSWDVTSNQPQHF. CDR3 sequence (DNA): TGTGCCAGCAGTTGGGACGTGACGAGCAATCAGCCCCAGCATTTT.

Comments on this clonotype: An end of the junction differs from the germline gene, which may be a read error. This chain connects TRBV3-1 to TRBJ2-5, with 7 bases that match TRBD2. This CDR3 region has 15 residues. From germline, CDR1 is LGHDT and CDR2 YNNKEL (reference sequence). The CDR3 loop reads CTSSQYAGVDETQYF. The CDR3 region has the DNA TGTACCAGCAGCCAATATGCGGGGGTGGATGAGACCCAGTACTTC.

V gene TRBV6-5 combines with J gene TRBJ2-7; D is ambiguous. The CDR3 is 14 amino acids. The germline CDR1 and CDR2 sequences are MNHEY and SVGAGI. The V gene lost 4 bases and the J gene lost 4 bases, with 14 bases spanning the gap. CDR3 in amino acids: CASSSDKPLYEQYF. DNA for the CDR3: TGTGCCAGCAGTTCTGACAAACCGCTGTACGAGCAGTACTTC.

This chain's CDR3 is CASKLSPNTEAFF. The CDR3 nucleotides read TGTGCCAGTAAATTATCACCTAACACTGAAGCTTTCTTT. The chain recombines TRBV6-2 or TRBV6-3 with TRBJ1-1; D gene uncertain. Germline V CDR1 and CDR2: MNHEY, SVGEGT. V was shortened by 9 bases and J by 2 bases, with 13 bases between the two germline ends. The CDR3 totals 13 residues.

The genes are TRBV12-5 and TRBJ2-3; no clear D gene. The ends were cut back, 2 bases at V and 6 bases at J, with 12 bases in the middle. The CDR3 loop spans 14 amino acids. Germline lookup yields CDR1 LGHNT and CDR2 FRNRAP. The CDR3 reads CASGLKGTLDTQYF. Here the CDR3 DNA reads TGTGCTAGTGGTTTGAAGGGCACCCTCGATACGCAGTATTTT.

Ten or more counts support this clonotype. The rearrangement joins TRBV27 to TRBJ2-3; 15 positions agree with TRBD2. The CDR3 runs to 17 residues. Germline V gene sequence: CDR1 MNHEY, CDR2 SMNVEV (reference sequence). With V trimmed by 5 bases and J by 6 bases, 9 bases remained unmatched. CDR3 coding DNA: TGTGCCAGCAGTCCCGGACTAGCGGGGGGGCTTTTCGATACGCAGTATTTT. Translation gives CASSPGLAGGLFDTQYF.

Many counts were recorded for this clonotype. The chain combines TRBV2 with TRBJ2-7; no definite D call. In germline, CDR1 is SNHLY, CDR2 FYNNEI. The CDR3 length is 11 residues. V was trimmed by 6 bases and J by 8 bases, leaving 11 bases between them. The CDR3 sequence is CASSAGSQQYF. The CDR3 coding sequence is TGTGCCAGCAGCGCCGGGTCCCAGCAGTACTTC.

This clonotype was seen at least ten times. This sequence joins TRBV20-1 and TRBJ1-6, with 7 bases matching TRBD1. Germline values: CDR1 DFQATT, CDR2 SNEGSKA (reference sequence). V dropped 2 bases and J dropped 4; count of bases not matched to a gene: 5. This CDR3 is 15 amino acids long. The chain's CDR3 is CSARPGGAYNSPLHF. In DNA, the CDR3 is TGCAGTGCTAGACCAGGGGGGGCGTATAATTCACCCCTCCACTTT.

This rearrangement joins TRBV20-1 to TRBJ1-5, with D possibly being TRBD1 (5 bases). This CDR3 spans 14 amino acids. The germline V gene encodes CDR1 DFQATT and CDR2 SNEGSKA (reference sequence). V dropped 3 bases and J dropped 5 bases, with 14 bases sitting between them. The CDR3 nucleotides are TGCAGTGCTAGGAGGGGCTCCTTCGATCAGCCCCAGCATTTT. It codes for CSARRGSFDQPQHF.

The CDR3 DNA follows: TGCAGTGCTAGCCCCGTCCGACAGGGGCAGTATTTT. This codes for CSASPVRQGQYF. This chain links TRBV20-1 with TRBJ2-3, with 7 bases lining up with TRBD1. In germline, CDR1 is DFQATT, CDR2 SNEGSKA (reference sequence). This CDR3 has 12 residues. The ends lost 3 bases at V and 11 bases at J; junction bases unmatched: 8.

The chain employs TRBV6-1 and TRBJ1-6; a possible D gene is TRBD1 (5 bases). V shed 8 bases and J shed 12 bases, with 14 bases lying between them. Germline-derived CDR1 and CDR2 are MNHNS and SASEGT. The CDR3 is made up of 12 amino acids. The CDR3 DNA is TGTGCCAGCTCCCTAATCGGGGGACCCCTCCACTTT. It encodes CASSLIGGPLHF.

This chain connects TRBV14 to TRBJ2-2; D gene unclear. Germline V gives CDR1 SGHDN, CDR2 FVKESK. Trimming shortened V by 0 bases and J by 2 bases, and 13 bases separated the two germline ends. There are 17 residues in the CDR3. CDR3 sequence (DNA): TGTGCCAGCAGCCAAGATAGGAGCAGATTAAACACCGGGGAGCTGTTTTTT. Translating it yields CASSQDRSRLNTGELFF.